This TCR beta chain was observed in a study of T cell clonality in common variable immunodeficiency. The CDR3 loop spans 14 amino acids. Germline CDR1 and CDR2: MNHEY and SMNVEV (reference sequence). Deletions cut 8 bases from V and 5 bases from J, with 19 bases between. This clone was recorded a few times. Sequencing ends 3 residues short of the CDR3 end; the germline J gene provides the rest. The table came from immunoSEQ multiplex PCR; TCRdb's copy has only in-frame clones and leaves some out. The table lists under 45,000 clones, with no singletons. The sample comprised peripheral blood mononuclear cells. The sequence was collected from a person between 18 and 75 years old in good health. The chain combines TRBV27 with TRBJ2-7, with a tentative D call TRBD1 (5 bases). CDR3 DNA (partial): TGTGCCAGCTCGTCCGGGCTAGGGGCGAACGAG. This encodes CASSSGLGANE. The full CDR3 protein is CASSSGLGANEQYF.